This T cell receptor (beta chain) was identified in a study of long-term antiretroviral therapy in people with HIV. Study results and caveats: Regardless of time point, clones expanded before ART dominated the repertoire. ART was followed by higher diversity that remained below transplant donor controls.

In each sample, roughly 0.95-10 million cryopreserved PBMC were present before DNA extraction. Germline CDR1 is MNHEY and CDR2 is SMNVEV (reference sequence). Germline trimming cut 5 bases from V and 2 bases from J; bases unmatched to any gene: 9. The CDR3 contains 16 residues. In regard to this clone: What it binds is not known.

At survey level, the immunoSEQ assay was run in its v3.0 version. This table comes from immunoSEQ multiplex PCR, and its TCRdb copy is limited to in-frame clones, with some not included. The data contain about 20,000 clones, approximately 82% of them seen just once; the ten biggest clones take up roughly 10%. The J gene is TRBJ2-3, the V gene TRBV27; 8 nucleotides line up with TRBD1. This clonotype originated in a man in his forties or fifties with HIV. The sample in question was unsorted PBMCs, obtained 2.4 to 2.5 years after starting antiretroviral therapy. CDR3 nucleotide sequence: TGTGCCAGCAGTGAAGACAGGGGCCGTCACACAGATACGCAGTATTTT. Residues: CASSEDRGRHTDTQYF.